This TCR beta chain was observed in a study of blood T cell repertoires in COVID-19. About the study: Acute and convalescent COVID-19 specimens originated in the United States, Italy and Spain.

Only in-frame clones appear in the TCRdb table, and some are missing; sequencing was by immunoSEQ multiplex PCR. The sample yields more than 200,000 clones, 86% seen once. Individuals aged about 18 to 100 years were recruited from 24 US areas. The CDR3 has 15 amino acids. Germline CDR1 reads KGHDR; CDR2 reads SFDVKD. With 4 bases clipped from V and 5 bases from J, the junction kept 8 bases outside the gene matches. The sequenced sample consisted of PBMCs or T cells enriched from blood (not recorded which). The clonotype comes from a man in his forties who had recovered from COVID-19. The chain employs TRBV24-1 and TRBJ2-7; the match to TRBD1 covers 9 bases. The CDR3 DNA follows: TGTGCCACCAGTGACCCTGGGACAGGGAACAACGAGCAGTACTTC. Translating gives CATSDPGTGNNEQYF.